The 10 T cell receptor beta chains presented below share a single source sample, sequenced in a study of control samples from healthy donors and cancer patients. Some clones are missing from TCRdb's copy, which holds only in-frame ones; the method was immunoSEQ multiplex PCR. In the table there are roughly 130,000 clones, around 93% of which are singletons. The sample comprised blood. The receptor set was obtained from a man aged 18 to 30 in good health.

The CDR3 bases are TGTGCCAGCAGCCCGTACAGCAGCTCCTACAATGAGCAGTTCTTC. The encoded protein is CASSPYSSSYNEQFF. V is TRBV5-5 and J is TRBJ2-1; D is unresolved. Germline values: CDR1 SGHKS, CDR2 YYEKEE (reference sequence). This CDR3 comprises 15 residues. Trimming shortened V by 4 bases and J by 0 bases, and 11 bases separated the two germline ends.

This clone was seen only once. The V gene is TRBV6-4, the J gene TRBJ2-2; D is unresolved. V shed 0 bases and J shed 4 bases, with 3 bases lying between them. Germline lookup yields CDR1 MRHNA and CDR2 SNTAGT. The CDR3 spans 13 residues. The CDR3 reads CASSDSPTGELFF. The CDR3 DNA reads TGTGCCAGCAGTGACTCACCCACCGGGGAGCTGTTTTTT.

The chain uses TRBV7-6 and TRBJ1-4, with D uncertain. This CDR3 comprises 15 residues. V lost 2 bases, J lost 8 bases, and 15 bases lay in between. The germline CDR1 and CDR2 sequences are SGHVS and FNYEAQ. The CDR3 region has the DNA TGTGCCAGCAGCTTATGGGGTGGAGGAGGAGAAAAACTGTTTTTT. It encodes CASSLWGGGGEKLFF.

This rearrangement joins TRBV27 to TRBJ1-6; perhaps TRBD1 as D (5 bases). CDR1 is MNHEY and CDR2 is SMNVEV in the germline V gene (reference sequence). Between the trimmed V and J ends, which lost 7 bases and 8 bases, there was a span of 12 bases. This CDR3 comprises 13 residues. CDR3 nucleotides: TGTGCCAGCATGGGGGTTTTTCATTCACCCCTCCACTTT. Residues: CASMGVFHSPLHF.

This rearrangement joins TRBV13 to TRBJ1-5; D is undetermined. Per the germline V gene, CDR1 is PRHDT and CDR2 is FYEKMQ (reference sequence). Trimming took off 0 bases at V and 4 bases at J, with 7 bases between the two ends. This CDR3 is built from 14 residues. In nucleotides, the CDR3 is TGTGCCAGCAGCTTAGGGCTGGGAAATCAGCCCCAGCATTTT. Protein product: CASSLGLGNQPQHF.

Here the CDR3 reads CASRVYGLNYGYTF. The CDR3 nucleotides read TGTGCCAGCAGGGTTTATGGGTTGAACTATGGCTACACCTTC. The chain recombines TRBV5-4 with TRBJ1-2; D unresolved. Germline CDR1 is SGHNT and CDR2 is YYREEE (reference sequence). V dropped 5 bases and J dropped 2 bases, with 13 bases sitting between them. The CDR3 runs 14 residues.

The chain recombines TRBV7-3 with TRBJ2-3; D might be TRBD1 or TRBD2, each matching 5 bases. There are 15 residues in the CDR3. Germline V gives CDR1 SGHTA, CDR2 FQGTGA. V was pared by 1 base and J by 1 base, with 9 bases between. The CDR3 loop is CASSLILGGTDTQYF. As DNA, the CDR3 is TGTGCCAGCAGCTTAATCTTGGGGGGCACAGATACGCAGTATTTT.

The chain recombines TRBV4-1 with TRBJ1-5, with TRBD1 matching over 10 bases. Trimming took 0 bases from V and 3 from J; bases not matched to a gene: 5. Germline CDR1 is MGHRA and CDR2 is YSYEKL. This CDR3 is 17 amino acids long. The CDR3 region is CASSQELTGGINQPQHF. The CDR3 bases are TGCGCCAGCAGCCAAGAATTGACAGGGGGCATCAATCAGCCCCAGCATTTT.

The genes are TRBV11-2 and TRBJ2-1; no clear D. The length of the CDR3 is 14 residues. Trimming cost V 1 base and J 3 bases, with 7 bases left between them. Germline CDR1 and CDR2: SGHAT and FQNNGV. The DNA of the CDR3 is TGTGCCAGCAGCTTAGGGGCCCGCTACAATGAGCAGTTCTTC. It specifies CASSLGARYNEQFF.

This chain joins TRBV7-9 and TRBJ1-2; a possible D gene is TRBD1 (6 bases). The CDR3 loop spans 15 amino acids. Germline V gene lookup returns CDR1 SEHNR and CDR2 FQNEAQ (reference sequence). V was trimmed by 0 bases and J by 8 bases, leaving 16 bases between them. The CDR3 coding sequence is TGTGCCAGCAGCTTAGCGGGCAGGGGTTTGAGCGGCTACACCTTC. As protein: CASSLAGRGLSGYTF. The full variable domain, completed using reference TRBV7-9 and TRBJ1-2, is DTGVSQNPRHKITKRGQNVTFRCDPISEHNRLYWYRQTLGQGPEFLTYFQNEAQLEKSRLLSDRFSAERPKGSFSTLEIQRTEQGDSAMYLCASSLAGRGLSGYTFGSGTRLTVV.